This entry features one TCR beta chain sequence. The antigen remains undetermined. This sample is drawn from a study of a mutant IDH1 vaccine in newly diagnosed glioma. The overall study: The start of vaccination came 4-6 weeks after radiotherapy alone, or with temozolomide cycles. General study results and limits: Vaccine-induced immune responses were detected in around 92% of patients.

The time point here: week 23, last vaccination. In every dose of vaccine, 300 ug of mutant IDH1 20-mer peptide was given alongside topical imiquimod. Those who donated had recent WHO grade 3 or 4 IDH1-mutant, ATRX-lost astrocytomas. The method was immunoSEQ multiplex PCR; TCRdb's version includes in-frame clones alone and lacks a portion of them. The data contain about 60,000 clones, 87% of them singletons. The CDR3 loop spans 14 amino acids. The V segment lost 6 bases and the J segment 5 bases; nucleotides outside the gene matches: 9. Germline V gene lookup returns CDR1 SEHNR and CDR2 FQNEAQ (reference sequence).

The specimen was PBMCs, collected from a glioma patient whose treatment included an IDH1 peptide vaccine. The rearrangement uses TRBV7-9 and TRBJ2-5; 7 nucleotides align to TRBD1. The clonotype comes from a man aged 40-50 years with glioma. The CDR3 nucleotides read TGTGCCAGCAGAACCAGACAGGGTCGGGAGACCCAGTACTTC. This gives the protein CASRTRQGRETQYF.